The entry below describes one T cell receptor beta chain. Its antigen is undetermined. The protocol was immunoSEQ multiplex PCR, while the TCRdb copy is restricted to in-frame clones and leaves out a portion. Found here are some 86,000 clones, 91% of them singletons; the top ten hold roughly 0.1%. These data belong to a study of graft-versus-host responses after intestinal transplantation. Study-level background: Grafts were multivisceral, liver-intestinal, or isolated intestinal. Anti-thymocyte globulin induction preceded around 3 years of tacrolimus and steroid maintenance in all recipients.

Trimming removed 6 bases from V and 8 bases from J; junction bases left unmatched: 5. Germline V lookup: CDR1 DFQATT, CDR2 SNEGSKA (reference sequence). The CDR3 runs to 11 residues. The study's findings and limits: Allografts from individuals with graft-donor T cell macrochimerism displayed high graft-versus-host to host-versus-graft clonal ratios. Some GvH clones appeared in ileal mucosa or blood before recipient bone marrow.

The material was unstimulated CD4+ T cells sorted from spleen or lymph node cells, obtained before intestinal transplant. V gene TRBV20-1 combines with J gene TRBJ1-1, with TRBD1 identical over 8 bases. The TCR comes from a human donor who received an intestinal transplant. In DNA, the CDR3 is TGCAGTGCCACGGGACAGGCCGAAGCTTTCTTT. Its protein is CSATGQAEAFF.